This T cell receptor (beta chain) is drawn from a study of blood T cell repertoires in COVID-19 (dated by TCRdb to 2019 to 2021). Regarding the research as a whole: The collaborator samples originated in the United States, Italy and Spain and spanned the acute and convalescent phases of COVID-19. Deeply sampled blood TCRbeta repertoires from subjects exposed to, actively infected with, or recovered from COVID-19 were included in the dataset. The prospective study material was composed of cDNA or gDNA derived from T cells, B-cell-depleted T cells, or PBMCs. Sample metadata almost always included a de-identified subject ID, COVID-19 status, age in years and sex. The samples were drawn from two sources: the first 160 participants of the ongoing ImmuneRACE study, and some 1,300 subjects contributed by 6 global collaborators. HLA class I and class II types, where available, came from metadata supplied by the sample provider rather than from assay-based typing. The repertoires were released in a freely available public database intended as a resource for research on the immune response to SARS-CoV-2. Findings and caveats that apply to the study as a whole: How much clinical and demographic metadata was included differed by source and by participant, and the metadata was provided uncurated.

The immunoSEQ Assay, a bias-controlled multiplex PCR, was used to amplify TCRbeta CDR3 regions from genomic DNA. The source study handled its data this way. The number of nucleated cells in each sample was estimated by amplification of reference gene primers within the assay. To quantify the absolute abundance of each unique TCRbeta CDR3 rearrangement, sequence reads were collapsed and filtered. For each sample, productive Simpson clonality was calculated by taking the square root of Simpson's diversity index across productive rearrangements. The clones in this table, taken by TCRdb from immuneACCESS, are in-frame only. Not every clone is retained; where verified, under half of the shortfall comes from an unresolved V gene, and the cause of the rest is unknown. The DNA gave D and trimming, while V, J and clone size come from that table. For this sample there are 250,000 to 300,000 clones; roughly nine tenths appear just once. The ten largest clones represent about an eighth of the sample.

Sequences PRHDT (CDR1) and FYEKMQ (CDR2) are obtained from the germline V gene (reference sequence). Germline trimming: 5 bases from V, 7 bases from J; junction bases outside gene matches: 12. The cysteine opens and the phenylalanine closes a CDR3 of 15 amino acids. CDR3 DNA only is kept here, 45 bases in frame from base 1. In Seattle, one collaborating source enrolled patients while the infection was active and tracked those patients longitudinally over the course of disease. Each collaborating institution followed its own protocols to collect whole blood in K2EDTA tubes. For TCRbeta analysis, collaborators shipped samples in one of three forms: frozen whole blood, isolated PBMCs, or DNA extracted from either of those sample types. This clone was seen only a few times. Its antigen is not yet known. Qualities for individual bases were not recorded, and no much larger clone is one base off.

This receptor chain uses TRBV13 and TRBJ1-2; 8 bases in between match TRBD1. Sequences were obtained from peripheral blood. The sequence came from a woman aged 30 to 39 with COVID-19, enrolled during active disease. The CDR3 reads CASSLRTGNLAGYTF. The DNA is as follows: TGTGCCAGCAGCCTCCGGACAGGGAATCTGGCTGGCTACACCTTC. This CDR3, with the reference TRBV13 and TRBJ1-2 proteins standing in past its ends, gives the full variable domain AAGVIQSPRHLIKEKRETATLKCYPIPRHDTVYWYQQGPGQDPQFLISFYEKMQSDKGSIPDRFSAQQFSDYHSELNMSSLELGDSALYFCASSLRTGNLAGYTFGSGTRLTVV.